Following are 32 T cell receptor beta chains from one sample sequenced in a study of cytomegalovirus exposure and HLA in healthy donors. Researchers ran the PCR with 60 Vbeta and 13 Jbeta primers. The method was immunoSEQ multiplex PCR; TCRdb's version includes in-frame clones alone and lacks a portion of them. This table lists fewer than 70,000 clones. Sequencing was done on a sample of PBMCs. All receptors derive from a woman aged 18-29 years in good health and CMV-seronegative.

The V gene is TRBV25-1, the J gene TRBJ2-3, with 8 positions matching TRBD2. V lost 1 base to trimming and J lost 1 base; unmatched junction nucleotides: 4. Germline CDR1 is MGHDK and CDR2 is SYGVNS. This CDR3 has 16 residues. CDR3 region: CASSESGREGTDTQYF. As DNA, the CDR3 is TGTGCCAGCAGTGAATCGGGGCGGGAGGGCACAGATACGCAGTATTTT.

The chain uses TRBV2 and TRBJ1-2; TRBD1 might be the D (6 bases). The CDR3 contains 14 residues. The V gene lost 7 bases and the J gene lost 3 bases, with 15 bases spanning the gap. CDR1 and CDR2 (germline): SNHLY, FYNNEI. The CDR3 DNA is TGTGCCAGCAAGGTCAGGGGTTCTGACTATGGCTACACCTTC. The encoded protein is CASKVRGSDYGYTF.

In DNA form, the CDR3 reads TGCGCCAGCTCCTCAGGGTCCAAAGACGGCTACACCTTC. Translating it yields CASSSGSKDGYTF. This chain uses TRBV5-1 with TRBJ1-2, with TRBD1 as a possible D gene (5 bases). The length of the CDR3 is 13 residues. V was pared by 7 bases and J by 8 bases, with 18 bases between. Germline CDR1 and CDR2: SGHRS and YFSETQ.

The chain combines TRBV10-3 with TRBJ2-7, with D unresolved. There are 13 residues in the CDR3. Trimming cost V 3 bases and J 4 bases, with 10 bases left between them. CDR1 and CDR2 from the germline V gene are ENHRY and SYGVKD. The CDR3 loop is CAISEPTTYEQYF. In nucleotides, the CDR3 is TGTGCCATCAGTGAACCAACCACTTACGAGCAGTACTTC.

Turning to this clone: The junction shows a germline mismatch at one end, possibly a read error. The chain links TRBV19 to TRBJ1-6, with 10 bases aligning to TRBD1. This CDR3 has 14 amino acids. Germline V CDR1 and CDR2: LNHDA, SQIVND (reference sequence). CDR3 sequence (DNA): TGTGCCAGTAAGACCGGGACAGGGGCTTCACACCTCCACTTT. It translates to CASKTGTGASHLHF.

V gene TRBV14 combines with J gene TRBJ2-7; weak D call: TRBD2 (5 bases). The length of the CDR3 is 15 residues. Trimming removed 1 base from V and 0 bases from J, with 10 bases in between. Germline V CDR1 and CDR2: SGHDN, FVKESK. Here the CDR3 reads CASSQGATSSYEQYF. Written as DNA, the CDR3 is TGTGCCAGCAGCCAAGGTGCTACTAGCTCCTACGAGCAGTACTTC.

The gene calls are TRBV30 and TRBJ1-1; TRBD1 aligns across 7 bases. The CDR3 runs to 14 residues. V lost 1 base and J lost 12; bases outside the gene matches: 14. CDR1 is GTSNPN, CDR2 SVGIG, per germline (reference sequence). The CDR3 coding sequence is TGTGCCTGGAGTGCCGGATTGGGACAGATTCGTACTTTCTTT. It yields the protein CAWSAGLGQIRTFF.

DNA for the CDR3: TGCGCCAGCAGCTTGGCACAGCAAGAAGAGACCCAGTACTTC. It yields the protein CASSLAQQEETQYF. The J gene is TRBJ2-5, the V gene TRBV5-1; D ambiguous. Germline-derived CDR1 and CDR2 are SGHRS and YFSETQ. This CDR3 is 14 amino acids long. Trimming shortened V by 0 bases and J by 3 bases, and 9 bases separated the two germline ends.

The chain couples TRBV4-2 to TRBJ2-1; no firm D call. V was pared by 7 bases and J by 3 bases, with 13 bases between. The germline V gene encodes CDR1 LGHNA and CDR2 YNFKEQ. There are 14 residues in the CDR3. The CDR3 sequence is CASTTANSYNEQFF. The CDR3 DNA sequence: TGTGCCAGCACTACAGCCAATAGCTACAATGAGCAGTTCTTC.

V is TRBV5-8 and J is TRBJ2-5; 14 bases map to TRBD2. The V gene end was trimmed by 4 bases and the J gene end by 0 bases; junction bases not matched to a gene: 5. Looked up from germline, CDR1 is SGHTS and CDR2 is YDEGEE. This CDR3 contains 17 residues. In nucleotides, the CDR3 is TGTGCCAGCAGCCGAGGACTAGCGGGGGGCAACCAAGAGACCCAGTACTTC. Its protein product is CASSRGLAGGNQETQYF. Using reference TRBV5-8 and TRBJ2-5 for the parts outside the CDR3, the full variable domain is EAGVTQSPTHLIKTRGQQATLRCSPISGHTSVYWYQQALGLGLQFLLWYDEGEERNRGNFPPRFSGRQFPNYSSELNVNALELEDSALYLCASSRGLAGGNQETQYFGPGTRLLVL.

The chain recombines TRBV5-1 with TRBJ2-5, with D maybe TRBD2 (6 bases). The V gene's germline CDR1 is SGHRS and CDR2 YFSETQ. The CDR3 sequence is 11 residues long. Trimming shortened V by 5 bases and J by 9 bases, and 11 bases separated the two germline ends. CDR3 sequence reads: CASREGGPQYF. The DNA of the CDR3 is TGCGCCAGCAGGGAGGGTGGGCCCCAGTACTTC.

The chain employs TRBV11-2 and TRBJ2-2; 9 nucleotides match TRBD2. Per the germline V gene, CDR1 is SGHAT and CDR2 is FQNNGV. The CDR3 contains 15 residues. V shed 1 base and J 5 bases; nucleotides not matched to a gene: 2. The CDR3 sequence: CASSLGLAGTGELFF. For the CDR3, the DNA is TGTGCCAGCAGCTTAGGGCTAGCGGGAACCGGGGAGCTGTTTTTT.

The V and J genes are TRBV15 and TRBJ1-2; the D gene is possibly TRBD1 (5 bases). Germline-derived CDR1 and CDR2 are LNHNV and YYDKDF (reference sequence). CDR3 length equals 12 residues. Trimming stripped 5 bases from V and 7 bases from J, with 11 bases between. This CDR3 is CATSRDSSGYTF. The CDR3 DNA follows: TGTGCCACCAGCCGTGACAGCTCTGGCTACACCTTC. Full variable domain (rest looked up from reference TRBV15 and TRBJ1-2): DAMVIQNPRYQVTQFGKPVTLSCSQTLNHNVMYWYQQKSSQAPKLLFHYYDKDFNNEADTPDNFQSRRPNTSFCFLDIRSPGLGDTAMYLCATSRDSSGYTFGSGTRLTVV.

The chain couples TRBV27 to TRBJ2-7, with 9 bases fitting TRBD2. The ends lost 5 bases at V and 3 bases at J; junction bases unmatched: 5. This CDR3 is built from 14 residues. Germline values: CDR1 MNHEY, CDR2 SMNVEV (reference sequence). CDR3 sequence (DNA): TGTGCCAGCAGTCAAGCGGGAGGAATCTACGAGCAGTACTTC. Translation gives CASSQAGGIYEQYF.

This chain uses TRBV10-3 with TRBJ2-7; TRBD1 matches 10 bases. The germline V gene encodes CDR1 ENHRY and CDR2 SYGVKD. Unmatched junction bases numbered 8, after V lost 4 bases and J lost 5 bases. CDR3 size: 15 residues. CDR3 protein: CAISAGTGAFDEQYF. In DNA form, the CDR3 reads TGTGCCATCAGTGCCGGGACAGGGGCTTTCGACGAGCAGTACTTC.

The chain employs TRBV4-1 and TRBJ1-5, with D hard to call. The CDR3 has 13 amino acids. From germline, CDR1 is MGHRA and CDR2 YSYEKL. Deletions cut 4 bases from V and 7 bases from J, with 11 bases between. The CDR3, as DNA: TGCGCCAGCAGCCTCCGACTCGAGCAGCCCCAGCATTTT. It yields the protein CASSLRLEQPQHF.

This chain connects TRBV6-5 to TRBJ1-1; D ambiguous. From germline, CDR1 is MNHEY and CDR2 SVGAGI. CDR3 size: 14 residues. The V and J ends lost 5 bases and 5 bases respectively, with 15 bases between them. CDR3 protein: CASSESGERTEAFF. CDR3 DNA: TGTGCCAGCAGTGAATCCGGGGAGAGGACTGAAGCTTTCTTT.

This chain links TRBV5-1 with TRBJ2-7; TRBD1 aligns across 7 bases. V gave up 4 bases and J gave up 3 bases; unmatched junction bases: 7. The CDR3 loop spans 14 amino acids. Germline CDR1 SGHRS, CDR2 YFSETQ. DNA for the CDR3: TGCGCCAGCAGCGCTCGACAGGGCATCTACGAGCAGTACTTC. Its translation is CASSARQGIYEQYF.

This rearrangement joins TRBV5-1 to TRBJ2-2; 8 bases map to TRBD1. The CDR3 sequence is 17 residues long. CDR1 and CDR2 (germline): SGHRS, YFSETQ. Unmatched junction bases numbered 7, after V lost 3 bases and J lost 0 bases. CDR3 residues: CASSWRQGRTNTGELFF. The CDR3 DNA reads as TGCGCCAGCAGCTGGAGACAGGGGCGAACGAACACCGGGGAGCTGTTTTTT. The complete variable domain, with remaining parts taken from reference TRBV5-1 and TRBJ2-2, reads KAGVTQTPRYLIKTRGQQVTLSCSPISGHRSVSWYQQTPGQGLQFLFEYFSETQRNKGNFPGRFSGRQFSNSRSEMNVSTLELGDSALYLCASSWRQGRTNTGELFFGEGSRLTVL.

The V and J genes are TRBV9 and TRBJ1-1; 7 nucleotides align to TRBD1. From germline, CDR1 is SGDLS and CDR2 YYNGEE. The trim removed 3 bases at V and 0 bases at J, leaving 5 bases unmatched. The CDR3 runs to 15 residues. In nucleotides, the CDR3 is TGTGCCAGCAGCGGACCGGGACAGATGAACACTGAAGCTTTCTTT. This encodes CASSGPGQMNTEAFF.

The chain employs TRBV7-9 and TRBJ2-3, with 8 positions matching TRBD2. Looked up from germline, CDR1 is SEHNR and CDR2 is FQNEAQ (reference sequence). This CDR3 has 13 amino acids. With 4 bases clipped from V and 4 bases from J, the junction kept 1 base outside the gene matches. CDR3 in amino acids: CASSYGGADTQYF. The DNA for the CDR3 is TGTGCCAGCAGCTACGGGGGGGCAGATACGCAGTATTTT.

V gene TRBV5-1 combines with J gene TRBJ1-1; D perhaps matches TRBD1 (6 bases). The V gene lost 4 bases and the J gene lost 4 bases, with 11 bases spanning the gap. Germline CDR1 SGHRS, CDR2 YFSETQ. CDR3 length equals 13 residues. The CDR3: CASSGPGATEAFF. DNA for the CDR3: TGCGCCAGCAGCGGACCAGGGGCCACTGAAGCTTTCTTT.

This chain connects TRBV19 to TRBJ1-2; D uncertain. Trimming left V 6 bases short and J 4 bases short, with 18 bases between. Germline V gene lookup returns CDR1 LNHDA and CDR2 SQIVND (reference sequence). CDR3 size: 15 residues. The chain's CDR3 is CASRGSRAGGYGYTF. The CDR3 coding sequence is TGTGCCAGTAGGGGTAGTCGGGCCGGAGGCTATGGCTACACCTTC.

The V gene is TRBV7-9, the J gene TRBJ1-1, with D perhaps matching TRBD1 (5 bases). The ends were cut back, 6 bases at V and 5 bases at J, with 10 bases in the middle. The CDR3 consists of 12 residues. CDR1 SEHNR and CDR2 FQNEAQ come from the germline V gene (reference sequence). The CDR3 loop reads CASSPKGTEAFF. The CDR3 nucleotides read TGTGCCAGCAGTCCAAAGGGGACTGAAGCTTTCTTT.

The chain joins TRBV30 to TRBJ1-6; a weak D match, TRBD1 (6 bases). CDR1 GTSNPN and CDR2 SVGIG come from the germline V gene (reference sequence). This CDR3 is built from 12 residues. V lost 3 bases, J lost 11 bases, and 11 bases lay in between. This chain's CDR3 is CAWSGDIPPLHF. In DNA, the CDR3 is TGTGCCTGGAGCGGGGACATTCCACCCCTCCACTTT. Based on the CDR3 plus reference TRBV30 and TRBJ1-6, the full variable domain is SQTIHQWPATLVQPVGSPLSLECTVEGTSNPNLYWYRQAAGRGLQLLFYSVGIGQISSEVPQNLSASRPQDRQFILSSKKLLLSDSGFYLCAWSGDIPPLHFGNGTRLTVT.

V usage is TRBV7-3 and J usage is TRBJ1-1, with 8 nucleotides matching TRBD1. The CDR3 covers 14 residues. J was trimmed by 5 bases and V by 3 bases; bases with no gene match: 5. Germline CDR1 reads SGHTA; CDR2 reads FQGTGA. CDR3 protein: CASSLDRESTEAFF. DNA for the CDR3: TGTGCCAGCAGCTTGGACAGGGAGTCAACTGAAGCTTTCTTT. Combining the CDR3 with reference TRBV7-3 and TRBJ1-1 gives the whole variable domain GAGVSQTPSNKVTEKGKYVELRCDPISGHTALYWYRQSLGQGPEFLIYFQGTGAADDSGLPNDRFFAVRPEGSVSTLKIQRTERGDSAVYLCASSLDRESTEAFFGQGTRLTVV.

The CDR3 DNA reads as TGTGCCAGCGGCATAGGGACAGGAGCTTACGAGCAGTACTTC. Translating it yields CASGIGTGAYEQYF. The chain joins TRBV28 to TRBJ2-7, with 8 bases fitting TRBD1. CDR3 length equals 14 residues. Losses at the gene ends were 8 bases for V and 4 bases for J; bases not matched to a gene: 10. From germline, CDR1 is MDHEN and CDR2 SYDVKM. The full variable domain, in which reference TRBV28 and TRBJ2-7 provide the parts outside the CDR3, is DVKVTQSSRYLVKRTGEKVFLECVQDMDHENMFWYRQDPGLGLRLIYFSYDVKMKEKGDIPEGYSVSREKKERFSLILESASTNQTSMYLCASGIGTGAYEQYFGPGTRLTVT.

The J gene is TRBJ2-7, the V gene TRBV5-4; D is ambiguous. The CDR3 runs 11 residues. Germline V lookup: CDR1 SGHNT, CDR2 YYREEE (reference sequence). Between the trimmed V and J ends, which lost 4 bases and 3 bases, there was a span of 5 bases. CDR3 DNA sequence: TGTGCCAGCAGCCCGTACTACGAGCAGTACTTC. It specifies CASSPYYEQYF.

The chain joins TRBV7-9 to TRBJ2-1; 7 bases are shared with TRBD1. The junction had 18 bases not matched to a gene; V was cut back by 4 bases and J by 6 bases. The CDR3 consists of 18 residues. Germline loops: CDR1 SEHNR, CDR2 FQNEAQ (reference sequence). The CDR3 sequence: CASSSPKLQTGAPNEQFF. The CDR3 DNA sequence: TGTGCCAGCAGCTCTCCCAAACTCCAAACAGGGGCCCCCAATGAGCAGTTCTTC.

This clone is called medium-sized (0.01 to 0.1%) based on its frequency. The gene calls are TRBV6-6 and TRBJ2-7, with D perhaps TRBD2 (5 bases). V gave up 6 bases and J gave up 6 bases, with 12 bases separating them. Germline V lookup: CDR1 MNHNY, CDR2 SVGAGI (reference sequence). The CDR3 runs 12 residues. CDR3 amino acids: CASSTRVGEQYF. The CDR3 DNA sequence: TGTGCCAGCAGCACTAGGGTTGGCGAGCAGTACTTC.

The genes are TRBV7-9 and TRBJ1-1; the D is unclear. Looked up from germline, CDR1 is SEHNR and CDR2 is FQNEAQ (reference sequence). The ends were cut back, 6 bases at V and 0 bases at J, with 8 bases in the middle. This CDR3 is 13 amino acids long. The CDR3 nucleotides read TGTGCCAGCAGTTTCCATTTGAACACTGAAGCTTTCTTT. It codes for CASSFHLNTEAFF.

The genes are TRBV4-1 and TRBJ2-1; 8 bases agree with TRBD1. The CDR3 is 13 amino acids. The V and J ends lost 4 bases and 12 bases, in that order; junction bases with no gene match: 8. Germline V CDR1 and CDR2: MGHRA, YSYEKL. In DNA form, the CDR3 reads TGCGCCAGCAGCCCCCCCAACGACAGGGGGCAGTTCTTC. It encodes CASSPPNDRGQFF.